This entry concerns a single TCR beta chain. The antigen is undetermined. The data belong to a study of T cells expressing NK-cell markers. Study-wide background: TCR beta repertoires came from sorted CD3+CD56+NKG2C+, CD3+CD56+NKG2C- and CD3+CD56-NKG2C+ T cells. General study results and limits: In a few donors, these clonotypes also led the CD3+CD56-NKG2C+ fraction. CD8+ T cells in over 5 donors included dominant NKG2C+ clonotypes at roughly 1.0-7.5%.

CDR3 length: 14 residues. From germline, CDR1 is MNHEY and CDR2 SVGAGI. With the 5' RACE reads reprocessed, TCRdb shows one record per CDR3 protein and no DNA. This table lists roughly 150,000 distinct CDR3 sequences. This rearrangement joins TRBV6-5 to TRBJ1-1. Sequenced input: blood T cells: a sorted CD56 or NKG2C T cell subset, CD4+ or CD8+ T cells, or bulk PBMC T cells (not recorded which). This TCR was recovered from a man aged 18-70 years in good health. Here the CDR3 reads CASSFTETNTEAFF.